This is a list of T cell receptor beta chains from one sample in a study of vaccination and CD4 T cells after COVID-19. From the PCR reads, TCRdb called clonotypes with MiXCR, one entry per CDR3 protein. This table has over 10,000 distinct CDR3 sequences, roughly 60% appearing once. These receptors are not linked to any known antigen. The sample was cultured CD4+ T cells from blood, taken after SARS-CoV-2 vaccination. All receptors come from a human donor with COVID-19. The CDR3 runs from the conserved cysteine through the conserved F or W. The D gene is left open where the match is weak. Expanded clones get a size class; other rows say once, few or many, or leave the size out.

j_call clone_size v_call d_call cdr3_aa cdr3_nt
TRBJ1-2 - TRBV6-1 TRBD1 CASKRQGDYGYTF TGTGCCAGCAAGAGACAGGGGGACTATGGCTACACCTTC
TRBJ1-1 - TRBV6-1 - CASRRPGGVNTEAFF TGTGCCAGCAGACGCCCGGGAGGAGTGAACACTGAAGCTTTCTTT
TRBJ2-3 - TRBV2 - CASSVSVGPRTDTQYF TGTGCCAGCAGTGTGTCCGTAGGGCCTCGCACAGATACGCAGTATTTT
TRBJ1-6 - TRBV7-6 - CASSLEGGSSYNSPLHF TGTGCCAGCAGCTTAGAAGGTGGTAGCTCCTATAATTCACCCCTCCACTTT
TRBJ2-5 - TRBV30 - CAWTTEETQYF TGTGCCTGGACCACGGAAGAGACCCAGTACTTC
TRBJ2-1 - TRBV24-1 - CATSEGLNEQFF TGTGCCACCAGTGAGGGACTCAATGAGCAGTTCTTC
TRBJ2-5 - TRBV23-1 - CASSQSPAGAETQYF TGCGCCAGCAGTCAATCGCCGGCAGGGGCAGAGACCCAGTACTTC
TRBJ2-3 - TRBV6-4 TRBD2 CASSDSTSGGADTQYF TGTGCCAGCAGTGACTCGACTAGCGGGGGGGCAGATACGCAGTATTTT
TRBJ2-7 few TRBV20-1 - CSAGKGQQGEQYF TGCAGTGCTGGGAAGGGCCAACAGGGCGAGCAGTACTTC
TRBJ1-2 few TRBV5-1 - CASSLVLKGGYTF TGCGCCAGCAGCTTGGTTCTTAAAGGCGGCTACACCTTC
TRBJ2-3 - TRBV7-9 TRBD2 CASSPGSSGGTDTQYF TGTGCCAGCAGCCCGGGGTCTAGCGGGGGCACAGATACGCAGTATTTT
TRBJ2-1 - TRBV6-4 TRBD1 CASSVVGRGQDNEQFF TGTGCCAGCAGTGTGGTCGGCAGGGGGCAAGACAATGAGCAGTTCTTC
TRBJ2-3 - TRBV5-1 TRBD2 CASSSSGSMDTQYF TGCGCCAGCAGCTCTAGCGGGTCCATGGATACGCAGTATTTT
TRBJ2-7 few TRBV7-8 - CASSNRAAYEQYF TGTGCCAGCAGCAACCGGGCCGCTTACGAGCAGTACTTC
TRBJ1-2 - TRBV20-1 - CSARDGQGIGYTF TGCAGTGCTAGAGATGGCCAGGGAATTGGCTACACCTTC
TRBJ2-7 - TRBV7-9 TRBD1 CASSRQGTRGTGEQYF TGTGCCAGCAGTCGACAGGGGACTCGGGGGACTGGCGAGCAGTACTTC
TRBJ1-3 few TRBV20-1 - CSAPGTGNTIYF TGCAGTGCTCCAGGGACTGGAAACACCATATATTTT
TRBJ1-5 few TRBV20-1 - CSAKPGSSSNQPQHF TGCAGTGCTAAACCCGGGTCCTCAAGCAATCAGCCCCAGCATTTT
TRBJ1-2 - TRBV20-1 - CSASPSRAGYTF TGCAGTGCTAGTCCTTCAAGGGCTGGCTACACCTTC
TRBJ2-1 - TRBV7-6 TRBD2 CASSLSGVNEQFF TGTGCCAGCAGCCTTAGCGGGGTCAATGAGCAGTTCTTC
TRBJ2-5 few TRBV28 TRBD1 CASGTGGQETQYF TGTGCCAGCGGGACAGGGGGCCAAGAGACCCAGTACTTC
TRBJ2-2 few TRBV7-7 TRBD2 CASSSRRAGAGELFF TGTGCTAGCAGCTCCCGTCGAGCGGGGGCTGGGGAGCTGTTTTTT
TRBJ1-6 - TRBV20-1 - CSARETVPLHF TGCAGTGCTCGAGAGACTGTACCCCTCCACTTT
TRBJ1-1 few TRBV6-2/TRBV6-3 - CASSYFEGGEAFF TGTGCCAGCAGTTACTTTGAGGGGGGTGAAGCTTTCTTT
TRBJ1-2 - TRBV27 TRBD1 CASSFSGTGLGYTF TGTGCCAGCAGTTTTTCCGGGACAGGCCTTGGCTACACCTTC
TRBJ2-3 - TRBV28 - CASSQLARTDTQYF TGTGCCAGCAGTCAACTAGCCCGCACAGATACGCAGTATTTT
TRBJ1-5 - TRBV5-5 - CASSLVEDPQPQHF TGTGCCAGCAGCTTGGTAGAAGATCCACAGCCCCAGCATTTT
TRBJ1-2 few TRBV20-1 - CSARDLLGGGIYGYTF TGCAGTGCTAGAGACCTATTAGGAGGGGGGATTTATGGCTACACCTTC
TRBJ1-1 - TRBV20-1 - CSARAHQGRNTEAFF TGCAGTGCTAGAGCCCACCAGGGACGGAACACTGAAGCTTTCTTT
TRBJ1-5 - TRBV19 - CASSQDPNQPQHF TGTGCCAGTAGCCAGGACCCAAATCAGCCCCAGCATTTT
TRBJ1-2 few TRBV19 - CASSPDLIYGYTF TGTGCCAGTAGTCCGGACCTTATTTATGGCTACACCTTC
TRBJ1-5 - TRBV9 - CASSAQGRNQPQHF TGTGCCAGCAGCGCACAGGGACGCAATCAGCCCCAGCATTTT
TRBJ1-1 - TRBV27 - CASSLRRELGTEAFF TGTGCCAGCAGTTTAAGGCGGGAATTGGGCACTGAAGCTTTCTTT
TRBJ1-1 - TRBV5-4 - CASSPMWGEAFF TGTGCCAGCAGCCCTATGTGGGGTGAAGCTTTCTTT
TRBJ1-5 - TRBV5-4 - CASSWGGTNSNQPQHF TGTGCCAGCAGCTGGGGCGGGACAAATAGCAATCAGCCCCAGCATTTT
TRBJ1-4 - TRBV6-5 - CASRYRGDNNEKLFF TGTGCCAGCAGGTACCGGGGGGACAATAATGAAAAACTGTTTTTT
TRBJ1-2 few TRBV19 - CASRDGAHEGYTF TGTGCCAGTAGGGACGGGGCTCATGAGGGCTACACCTTC
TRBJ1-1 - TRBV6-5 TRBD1 CASSSVGTGVGEAFF TGTGCCAGCAGTTCAGTGGGGACAGGGGTGGGTGAAGCTTTCTTT
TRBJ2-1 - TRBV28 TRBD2 CASSSWTSGGGYNEQFF TGTGCCAGCAGCTCCTGGACTAGCGGGGGGGGGTACAATGAGCAGTTCTTC
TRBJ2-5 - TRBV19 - CASTTVARGNQETQYF TGTGCCAGTACGACTGTAGCCAGGGGTAATCAAGAGACCCAGTACTTC
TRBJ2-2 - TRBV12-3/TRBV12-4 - CASSNDGAGELFF TGTGCCAGCAGTAACGACGGAGCAGGGGAGCTGTTTTTT
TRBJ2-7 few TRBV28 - CASSPHGAGQGGQYF TGTGCCAGCAGTCCCCATGGGGCGGGGCAGGGTGGGCAGTACTTC
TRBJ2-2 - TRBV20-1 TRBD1 CSASGQALGTGELFF TGCAGTGCTAGCGGACAGGCTCTGGGCACCGGGGAGCTGTTTTTT
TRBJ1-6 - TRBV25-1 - CASSESVRLSPLHF TGTGCCAGCAGTGAATCTGTCCGTCTTTCACCCCTCCACTTT
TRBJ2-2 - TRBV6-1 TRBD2 CASRSGGPTGELFF TGTGCCAGCAGGAGCGGGGGGCCCACCGGGGAGCTGTTTTTT
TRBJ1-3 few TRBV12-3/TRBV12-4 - CASTYYRVAGNTIYF TGTGCCAGCACCTATTACAGGGTAGCGGGAAACACCATATATTTT
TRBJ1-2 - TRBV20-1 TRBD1 CSAPKWDRAEGYTF TGCAGTGCCCCCAAGTGGGACAGGGCAGAGGGCTACACCTTC
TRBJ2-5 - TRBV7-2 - CASSPPAGETQYF TGTGCCAGCAGCCCCCCAGCGGGAGAGACCCAGTACTTC
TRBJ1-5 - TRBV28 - CASSLLDKSNQPQHF TGTGCCAGCAGTCTACTGGACAAGAGCAATCAGCCCCAGCATTTT
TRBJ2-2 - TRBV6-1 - CASRMDSNTGELFF TGTGCCAGCAGGATGGACAGTAACACCGGGGAGCTGTTTTTT